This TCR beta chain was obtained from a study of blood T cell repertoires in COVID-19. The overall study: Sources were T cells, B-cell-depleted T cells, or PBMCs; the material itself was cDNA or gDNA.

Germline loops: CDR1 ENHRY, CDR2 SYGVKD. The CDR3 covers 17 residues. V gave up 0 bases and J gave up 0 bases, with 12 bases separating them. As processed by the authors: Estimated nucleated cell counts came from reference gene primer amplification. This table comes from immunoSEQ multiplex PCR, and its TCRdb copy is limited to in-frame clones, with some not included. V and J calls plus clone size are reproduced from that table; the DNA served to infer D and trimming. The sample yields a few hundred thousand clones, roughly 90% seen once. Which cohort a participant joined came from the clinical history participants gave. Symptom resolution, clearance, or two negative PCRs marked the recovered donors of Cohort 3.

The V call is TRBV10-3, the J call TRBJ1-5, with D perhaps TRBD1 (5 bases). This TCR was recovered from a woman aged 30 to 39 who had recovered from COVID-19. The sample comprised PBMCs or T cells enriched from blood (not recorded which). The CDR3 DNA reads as TGTGCCATCAGTGAGTCTAGGGGTCACCCTAGCAATCAGCCCCAGCATTTT. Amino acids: CAISESRGHPSNQPQHF.